Listed here is a single T cell receptor (beta chain). From RNA transcripts, TCR beta CDR3 regions were amplified. Researchers ran a first-round RT-PCR on the TCR CDR3 using the HTBI primer set. TCRdb ran MiXCR on the multiplex PCR reads and lists one entry per CDR3 protein. Here the sample spans 500,000 or so distinct CDR3 sequences, more than 15% being singletons. This entry comes from a study of T cells in Graves' hyperthyroidism and ophthalmopathy. Germline V gene lookup returns CDR1 SEHNR and CDR2 FQNEAQ (reference sequence). Trimming pared 0 bases from V and 4 bases from J, leaving 9 bases between. This CDR3 spans 14 amino acids. Ophthalmopathy patients all had a Clinical Activity Score of at least 3, a NOSPECS grade of at least 4 and disease under 3 months old.

The chain joins TRBV7-9 to TRBJ1-1; no clear D gene. Sequencing used blood. This clonotype was sampled from a woman aged 18-29 years with Graves' ophthalmopathy. CDR3 nucleotide sequence: TGTGCCAGCAGCTTAGCGCGTAGGCTCACTGAAGCTTTCTTT. It translates to CASSLARRLTEAFF.